The 22 T cell receptor beta chains below all came from one sample that was sequenced in a study of blood T cell repertoires in COVID-19. Repertoires were generated with immunoSEQ multiplex PCR, while TCRdb's copy carries only in-frame clones and drops some. Here the sample spans roughly 240,000 clones, over 65% being singletons. Sequencing input: peripheral blood. The receptor set was obtained from a man in his sixties who had recovered from COVID-19.

The chain combines TRBV5-8 with TRBJ1-2, with D maybe TRBD1 (5 bases). Trimming removed 4 bases at V and 4 bases at J, with 17 bases between. The CDR3 covers 15 residues. Germline V gene sequence: CDR1 SGHTS, CDR2 YDEGEE. The CDR3 protein is CASSGAESRLYGYTF. As DNA, the CDR3 is TGTGCCAGCAGCGGGGCGGAGTCAAGACTCTATGGCTACACCTTC.

This chain joins TRBV12-3 or TRBV12-4 and TRBJ1-5; 8 bases are a match to TRBD1. Trimming at V came to 6 bases and at J to 5 bases, leaving 3 bases not matched to a gene. CDR3 size: 13 residues. The CDR3: CASRNRGDQPQHF. The CDR3 DNA follows: TGTGCCAGCAGAAACAGGGGGGATCAGCCCCAGCATTTT.

The chain is built from TRBV19 and TRBJ1-6, with 7 bases identical to TRBD1. The CDR3 contains 14 residues. J was trimmed by 4 bases and V by 6 bases; bases with no gene match: 3. CDR1 and CDR2 (germline): LNHDA, SQIVND (reference sequence). The DNA of the CDR3 is TGTGCCAGTAGCAGGGGACAGTATAATTCACCCCTCCACTTT. This codes for CASSRGQYNSPLHF.

The V call is TRBV28, the J call TRBJ1-2, with 8 positions matching TRBD1. J gave up 0 bases and V 6 bases, and 9 bases lay outside the gene matches. Germline CDR1 is MDHEN and CDR2 is SYDVKM. The CDR3 spans 16 residues. DNA of the CDR3: TGTGCCAGCAGCTCCGGGACAGGCCTTTCTAACTATGGCTACACCTTC. Amino acid sequence: CASSSGTGLSNYGYTF.

The chain carries TRBV6-1 and TRBJ2-7; unclear D gene. CDR3 size: 12 residues. The germline CDR1 and CDR2 sequences are MNHNS and SASEGT. Trimming took 7 bases from V and 3 from J, leaving 10 bases between them. The CDR3 sequence is CASTMENYEQYF. CDR3 nucleotide sequence: TGTGCCAGCACTATGGAGAACTACGAGCAGTACTTC.

This chain uses TRBV6-2 or TRBV6-3 with TRBJ2-1; TRBD2 matches 14 bases. V was clipped by 3 bases and J by 1 base; unmatched bases: 8. The CDR3 has 19 amino acids. Germline CDR1 reads MNHEY; CDR2 reads SVGEGT. The DNA of the CDR3 is TGTGCCAGCAGTTATGGGCAGACTAGCGGGAGGGCGTCCTACAATGAGCAGTTCTTC. Its protein product is CASSYGQTSGRASYNEQFF.

The chain carries TRBV19 and TRBJ2-5, with 10 bases fitting TRBD2. Germline CDR1 is LNHDA and CDR2 is SQIVND (reference sequence). The CDR3 is 15 amino acids. Trimming at V came to 1 base and at J to 3 bases, leaving 2 bases not matched to a gene. CDR3 sequence reads: CASSIGGTSEETQYF. CDR3 bases: TGTGCCAGTAGTATAGGAGGGACTAGCGAAGAGACCCAGTACTTC.

The rearrangement joins TRBV20-1 to TRBJ1-2; TRBD1 agrees at 8 bases. The CDR3 loop spans 13 amino acids. Trimming took 3 bases from V and 8 from J; bases not matched to a gene: 8. Germline V gives CDR1 DFQATT, CDR2 SNEGSKA (reference sequence). DNA for the CDR3: TGCAGTGCTAGTTCTGGGACAGGCGGCGGCTACACCTTC. It yields the protein CSASSGTGGGYTF.

The V gene is TRBV9, the J gene TRBJ2-2; D gene ambiguous. This CDR3 has 13 amino acids. Germline CDR1 and CDR2: SGDLS and YYNGEE. The V gene lost 1 base and the J gene lost 4 bases, with 5 bases spanning the gap. CDR3 sequence reads: CASSVRVTGELFF. The CDR3 DNA sequence: TGTGCCAGCAGCGTACGAGTCACCGGGGAGCTGTTTTTT.

The count of this clone is one. V usage is TRBV2 and J usage is TRBJ2-1; possible D gene TRBD1, 6 bases. Trimming removed 7 bases from V and 5 bases from J, with 12 bases in between. Germline assignment: CDR1 SNHLY and CDR2 FYNNEI. CDR3 length: 13 residues. The CDR3 DNA reads as TGTGCCAGCATGATGGACAGCCACAATGAGCAGTTCTTC. This encodes CASMMDSHNEQFF.

J is TRBJ1-6 and V is TRBV14, with 7 positions matching TRBD1. J was trimmed by 10 bases and V by 5 bases; bases with no gene match: 5. The CDR3 is made up of 13 amino acids. Germline V gene lookup returns CDR1 SGHDN and CDR2 FVKESK. The CDR3 nucleotides are TGTGCCAGCAGCTCAACAGGGGAATCACCCCTCCACTTT. Its protein product is CASSSTGESPLHF.

This clone was found a few times. The J gene is TRBJ2-7, the V gene TRBV7-2; no firm D call. V shed 5 bases and J shed 6 bases, with 8 bases lying between them. The CDR3 contains 11 residues. Germline V gene lookup returns CDR1 SGHTA and CDR2 FQGNSA. The CDR3 region is CASSRSGEQYF. CDR3 nucleotide sequence: TGTGCCAGCAGCCGTAGTGGCGAGCAGTACTTC.

V usage is TRBV6-6 and J usage is TRBJ2-7, with TRBD2 matching 7 bases. Germline loops: CDR1 MNHNY, CDR2 SVGAGI (reference sequence). The CDR3 is 16 residues long. With V trimmed by 6 bases and J by 1 base, 12 bases remained unmatched. In nucleotides, the CDR3 is TGTGCCAGCAGCCCCCGAAAAGCGGGGATATCCTACGAGCAGTACTTC. Its protein is CASSPRKAGISYEQYF.

This chain joins TRBV25-1 and TRBJ2-1; 7 nucleotides agree with TRBD2. V dropped 1 base and J dropped 0; count of bases not matched to a gene: 3. Germline loops: CDR1 MGHDK, CDR2 SYGVNS. This CDR3 region has 16 residues. The CDR3, as DNA: TGTGCCAGCAGTGAATGGGGCGGGAGCTCCTACAATGAGCAGTTCTTC. It is translated as CASSEWGGSSYNEQFF.

A single count supports this clone. The rearrangement uses TRBV10-1 and TRBJ2-1, with 8 bases fitting TRBD2. This CDR3 spans 16 amino acids. Germline CDR1 reads WNHNN; CDR2 reads SYGVQD (reference sequence). Trimming at V came to 3 bases and at J to 8 bases, leaving 12 bases not matched to a gene. The CDR3 bases are TGCGCCAGCAGTGACCCCGGGACTAGGGGCATCTATGAGCAGTTCTTC. Its translation is CASSDPGTRGIYEQFF.

The genes are TRBV4-2 and TRBJ1-2; D may be TRBD1 (5 bases). V lost 1 base and J 8 bases, leaving 14 bases between the germline ends. Germline assignment: CDR1 LGHNA and CDR2 YNFKEQ. The CDR3 has 14 amino acids. The CDR3 sequence is CASSQGLDSVGYTF. The CDR3 DNA reads TGTGCCAGCAGCCAAGGCTTAGACAGTGTCGGCTACACCTTC.

The chain has TRBV7-3 and TRBJ2-3; no clear D. The germline CDR1 and CDR2 sequences are SGHTA and FQGTGA. The CDR3 covers 14 residues. V lost 5 bases and J lost 1, with 10 bases in between. CDR3 protein: CASSPVGRTDTQYF. Written as DNA, the CDR3 is TGTGCCAGCAGCCCTGTGGGCCGCACAGATACGCAGTATTTT.

The chain employs TRBV7-9 and TRBJ2-1; D not certain. Germline CDR1 reads SEHNR; CDR2 reads FQNEAQ (reference sequence). Deletions cut 6 bases from V and 5 bases from J, with 8 bases between. The CDR3 has 12 residues. In nucleotides, the CDR3 is TGTGCCAGCAGTACCAACAACAATGAGCAGTTCTTC. Its translation: CASSTNNNEQFF.

The rearrangement links TRBV5-1 to TRBJ2-3, with unresolved D. V shed 2 bases and J shed 1 base, with 11 bases lying between them. This CDR3 spans 15 amino acids. Germline V gene data show CDR1 as SGHRS and CDR2 as YFSETQ. CDR3 nucleotides: TGCGCCAGCAGCTTAGGATCCGAGGGCACAGATACGCAGTATTTT. As protein: CASSLGSEGTDTQYF.

This clone was found once. The V gene is TRBV15, the J gene TRBJ2-2, with D unresolved. This CDR3 region has 15 residues. Between the trimmed V and J ends, which lost 0 bases and 0 bases, there was a span of 5 bases. The germline gives CDR1 LNHNV, CDR2 YYDKDF (reference sequence). CDR3 nucleotide sequence: TGTGCCACCAGCAGAGATCCAACGAACACCGGGGAGCTGTTTTTT. It translates to CATSRDPTNTGELFF.

V gene TRBV5-1 combines with J gene TRBJ2-5; 8 positions match TRBD1. V dropped 2 bases and J dropped 6; count of bases not matched to a gene: 9. Germline V gene data show CDR1 as SGHRS and CDR2 as YFSETQ. The CDR3 is 15 residues long. The CDR3 nucleotides are TGCGCCAGCAGCTTTGGCGCAGGGGGCCTTAAGACCCAGTACTTC. This translates into CASSFGAGGLKTQYF.

The CDR3 DNA reads as TGTGCCTGGAGTGTCTACGGCAGGGACTACGAGCAGTACTTC. Its translation: CAWSVYGRDYEQYF. J is TRBJ2-7 and V is TRBV30; D might be TRBD1 (5 bases). CDR1 and CDR2 (germline): GTSNPN, SVGIG (reference sequence). V was shortened by 0 bases and J by 3 bases, with 12 bases between the two germline ends. The CDR3 totals 14 residues.